This T cell receptor (beta chain) stems from a study of sequential checkpoint blockade in melanoma. Study background: Patients were randomized 1:1 to nivolumab-then-ipilimumab or ipilimumab-then-nivolumab first-line. Maintenance nivolumab came after either treatment sequence. Matched biopsies came pretreatment and at week 13 for 20 to 25 patients.

Trimming at V came to 7 bases and at J to 2 bases, leaving 5 bases not matched to a gene. Germline CDR1 is SGHNT and CDR2 is YENEEA. The CDR3 has 15 amino acids. Treatment noted: randomized to nivolumab then ipilimumab (arm A) or the reverse (arm B). Repertoires were generated with immunoSEQ multiplex PCR, while TCRdb's copy carries only in-frame clones and drops some. This table has more than 10,000 clones, 25% to 35% appearing once. The genes are TRBV11-3 and TRBJ2-1, with 10 bases identical to TRBD2. The source material was tumor tissue (inferred from file names), sampled from a patient given nivolumab and ipilimumab in sequence. This clonotype was sampled from a human donor with melanoma. CDR3 loop: CASTKLAGPYNEQFF. In nucleotides, the CDR3 is TGTGCCAGCACTAAACTAGCGGGACCCTACAATGAGCAGTTCTTC.